This passage covers 7 T cell receptor beta chains from one sample sequenced in a study of Tregs in tolerant kidney transplant recipients. The antigens of these receptors remain unknown. The assay was immunoSEQ multiplex PCR, and TCRdb's table has in-frame clones only and misses some. The sample gives about 19,000 clones, roughly two thirds of which show up once; 3% to 3.5% is in the top ten. Sample: Tregs from blood cultured with allogeneic cells. Source of these receptors: a human donor in good health.

The J gene is TRBJ1-2, the V gene TRBV6-1, with 7 nucleotides matching TRBD1. The CDR3 covers 13 residues. The junction had 8 bases not matched to a gene; V was cut back by 6 bases and J by 7 bases. Germline loops: CDR1 MNHNS, CDR2 SASEGT. The CDR3 region has the DNA TGTGCCAGCAGGATTACAGGGGTTGCTGGCTACACCTTC. This sequence encodes CASRITGVAGYTF.

The genes are TRBV5-1 and TRBJ2-5; D perhaps matches TRBD2 (6 bases). The CDR3 contains 15 residues. Trimming took 4 bases from V and 2 from J, leaving 15 bases between them. The germline gives CDR1 SGHRS, CDR2 YFSETQ. CDR3 in amino acids: CASSLPRGLQETQYF. For the CDR3, the DNA is TGCGCCAGCAGCCTACCCCGGGGACTTCAAGAGACCCAGTACTTC.

This chain joins TRBV2 and TRBJ2-1, with TRBD2 matching over 9 bases. Germline CDR1 and CDR2: SNHLY and FYNNEI. The CDR3 spans 16 residues. Unmatched junction bases numbered 7, after V lost 3 bases and J lost 4 bases. CDR3 loop: CASSDLALAGYNEQFF. The CDR3 region has the DNA TGTGCCAGCAGTGATTTGGCTCTAGCGGGGTACAATGAGCAGTTCTTC.

The rearrangement links TRBV5-1 to TRBJ2-7; 9 bases line up with TRBD1. J gave up 6 bases and V 0 bases, and 7 bases lay outside the gene matches. The CDR3 has 15 residues. Germline V lookup: CDR1 SGHRS, CDR2 YFSETQ. The CDR3 spells CASSLGDRDSGEQYF. The CDR3 nucleotides are TGCGCCAGCAGCTTGGGGGACAGGGATTCGGGCGAGCAGTACTTC.

This clone was observed a few times. V and J are TRBV7-8 and TRBJ2-1, with 7 bases fitting TRBD2. The CDR3 spans 16 residues. V shed 2 bases, J shed 2 bases, and the junction held 6 bases outside the gene matches. The germline V gene has CDR1 SGHVS and CDR2 FQNEAQ. DNA for the CDR3: TGTGCCAGCAGCTTAAAATCGGGACTAACCTACAATGAGCAGTTCTTC. Translated, it gives CASSLKSGLTYNEQFF. The complete variable domain, with remaining parts taken from reference TRBV7-8 and TRBJ2-1, reads GAGVSQSPRYKVAKRGQDVALRCDPISGHVSLFWYQQALGQGPEFLTYFQNEAQLDKSGLPSDRFFAERPEGSVSTLKIQRTQQEDSAVYLCASSLKSGLTYNEQFFGPGTRLTVL.

Only a few counts were recorded for this clone. This chain uses TRBV19 with TRBJ1-3; 8 bases align to TRBD1. Looked up from germline, CDR1 is LNHDA and CDR2 is SQIVND (reference sequence). The CDR3 consists of 15 residues. With V trimmed by 1 base and J by 5 bases, 4 bases remained unmatched. The DNA for the CDR3 is TGTGCCAGTAGTATAGGTGGGACAGGAAGAAACACCATATATTTT. Translated: CASSIGGTGRNTIYF.

This chain joins TRBV5-3 and TRBJ2-7; D is unclear. TRBV5-3 is filed as an ORF, its function uncertain. Trimming shortened V by 8 bases and J by 6 bases, and 18 bases separated the two germline ends. The CDR3 contains 13 residues. Here the CDR3 reads CASNDEVEREQYF. Written as DNA, the CDR3 is TGTGCCAGCAACGACGAAGTTGAACGCGAGCAGTACTTC.